The rows below give T cell receptor beta chains drawn from one sample of a study of beta chain features in type 1 diabetes. TCRdb keeps only in-frame clones here, not all; method: immunoSEQ multiplex PCR. The sample holds 860,000 or so clones, roughly 15% seen once. Sequencing used naive CD4+ T cells from blood. These receptors were obtained from a woman aged 18-29 years in good health. Both conserved end residues are part of each CDR3. The D gene is left open where the match is weak. Rows give clone size only sometimes, using once, few, many, or a class for an expanded clone.

d_call: -; clone_size: -; j_call: TRBJ2-7; v_call: TRBV28; cdr3_nt: TGTGCCAGCAGCGCCACGGGAGACCCCTTTTACGAGCAGTACTTC; cdr3_aa: CASSATGDPFYEQYF
d_call: TRBD2; clone_size: -; j_call: TRBJ2-2; v_call: TRBV5-1; cdr3_nt: TGCGCCAGCAGCTTAGGCGGGAGATCTTCCGGGGAGCTGTTTTTT; cdr3_aa: CASSLGGRSSGELFF
d_call: -; clone_size: -; j_call: TRBJ2-3; v_call: TRBV29-1; cdr3_nt: TGCAGCGTACGGGAATACACAGATACGCAGTATTTT; cdr3_aa: CSVREYTDTQYF
d_call: TRBD1; clone_size: -; j_call: TRBJ2-7; v_call: TRBV7-9; cdr3_nt: TGTGCCAGCAGCTATCCCGGGACAGGGGTCCACGAGCAGTACTTC; cdr3_aa: CASSYPGTGVHEQYF
d_call: TRBD1; clone_size: few; j_call: TRBJ1-5; v_call: TRBV15; cdr3_nt: TGTGCCACCAGCGCACGGACAGGGGTAGTCGGTCAGCCCCAGCATTTT; cdr3_aa: CATSARTGVVGQPQHF
d_call: TRBD1; clone_size: few; j_call: TRBJ2-1; v_call: TRBV2; cdr3_nt: TGTGCCAGCAGTGGTCGGACAGGGGGCTATGAGCAGTTCTTC; cdr3_aa: CASSGRTGGYEQFF
d_call: -; clone_size: few; j_call: TRBJ2-1; v_call: TRBV19; cdr3_nt: TGTGCCAGCGGGATTGTGTCCTACAATGAGCAGTTCTTC; cdr3_aa: CASGIVSYNEQFF
d_call: TRBD2; clone_size: few; j_call: TRBJ2-1; v_call: TRBV29-1; cdr3_nt: TGCAGCGTTCGACTAGCAGCCGTGAGCTCCTACAATGAGCAGTTCTTC; cdr3_aa: CSVRLAAVSSYNEQFF
d_call: -; clone_size: -; j_call: TRBJ1-1; v_call: TRBV27; cdr3_nt: TGTGCCAGCAGTTTAACCGTCGCGGTAATGAACACTGAAGCTTTCTTT; cdr3_aa: CASSLTVAVMNTEAFF
d_call: -; clone_size: -; j_call: TRBJ2-7; v_call: TRBV27; cdr3_nt: TGTGCCAGCAGTCCCCGCCTCGGCTGGAACAGGGATGGAGAGCAGTACTTC; cdr3_aa: CASSPRLGWNRDGEQYF
d_call: TRBD1; clone_size: few; j_call: TRBJ1-5; v_call: TRBV28; cdr3_nt: TGTGCCAGCAGTCCACGGGACAGACTTTATCAGCCCCAGCATTTT; cdr3_aa: CASSPRDRLYQPQHF
d_call: -; clone_size: -; j_call: TRBJ2-1; v_call: TRBV7-3; cdr3_nt: TGTGCCAGCAGCTCGGGACTGCCTTACAATGAGCAGTTCTTC; cdr3_aa: CASSSGLPYNEQFF
d_call: -; clone_size: -; j_call: TRBJ2-3; v_call: TRBV7-9; cdr3_nt: TGTGCCAGCAGCTTAGGGCAGGGCGCAGATACGCAGTATTTT; cdr3_aa: CASSLGQGADTQYF
d_call: -; clone_size: few; j_call: TRBJ2-7; v_call: TRBV9; cdr3_nt: TGTGCCAGCAGCGTAGATCTGGGGCCCTACGAGCAGTACTTC; cdr3_aa: CASSVDLGPYEQYF
d_call: TRBD2; clone_size: few; j_call: TRBJ2-3; v_call: TRBV2; cdr3_nt: TGTGCCAGCAGCGTCGGACTAGCGGACACAGATACGCAGTATTTT; cdr3_aa: CASSVGLADTDTQYF
d_call: -; clone_size: -; j_call: TRBJ1-1; v_call: TRBV28; cdr3_nt: TGTGCCAGCAGTTTTTACGGTGAAGCTTTCTTT; cdr3_aa: CASSFYGEAFF
d_call: -; clone_size: many; j_call: TRBJ2-7; v_call: TRBV21-1; cdr3_nt: TGTGCCAGCAGCTCTCCGTCACAGGGCAAGTACTTC; cdr3_aa: CASSSPSQGKYF
d_call: -; clone_size: few; j_call: TRBJ2-1; v_call: TRBV7-3; cdr3_nt: TGTGCCAGCAGCTTAATAGCCGGGAGCCGGGGTGAGCAGTTCTTC; cdr3_aa: CASSLIAGSRGEQFF
d_call: -; clone_size: few; j_call: TRBJ2-7; v_call: TRBV7-9; cdr3_nt: TGTGCCAGCAGCCTTACGGACGGCAGCCTCGGGCAGTACTTC; cdr3_aa: CASSLTDGSLGQYF
d_call: -; clone_size: -; j_call: TRBJ2-1; v_call: TRBV11-2; cdr3_nt: TGTGCCAGCAGCGGAGGTGGAGCCGCAGAGCAGTTCTTC; cdr3_aa: CASSGGGAAEQFF
d_call: -; clone_size: few; j_call: TRBJ1-5; v_call: TRBV7-9; cdr3_nt: TGTGCCAGCAGCTTATGGGGGAACGGTCAGCCCCAGCATTTT; cdr3_aa: CASSLWGNGQPQHF
d_call: -; clone_size: few; j_call: TRBJ1-1; v_call: TRBV2; cdr3_nt: TGTGCCAGCAGTGAAGCGCTCTGGCGGAACACTGAAGCTTTCTTT; cdr3_aa: CASSEALWRNTEAFF
d_call: -; clone_size: -; j_call: TRBJ2-5; v_call: TRBV27; cdr3_nt: TGTGCCAGCAGTCGACGAGAGGGAGAGACCCAGTACTTC; cdr3_aa: CASSRREGETQYF
d_call: -; clone_size: few; j_call: TRBJ1-1; v_call: TRBV29-1; cdr3_nt: TGCAGCGTTCCCGGGGGAGTGGGTGAAGCTTTCTTT; cdr3_aa: CSVPGGVGEAFF
d_call: -; clone_size: -; j_call: TRBJ2-1; v_call: TRBV5-6; cdr3_nt: TGTGCCAGCAGCCATCAGGCAGCCTACAATGAGCAGTTCTTC; cdr3_aa: CASSHQAAYNEQFF
d_call: -; clone_size: -; j_call: TRBJ1-5; v_call: TRBV5-4; cdr3_nt: TGTGCCAGCAGCTTGTACGGCAATCAGCCCCAGCATTTT; cdr3_aa: CASSLYGNQPQHF
d_call: -; clone_size: once; j_call: TRBJ2-3; v_call: TRBV4-3; cdr3_nt: TGCGCCAGCAGACACAATACAGGGAGCCCAGATACGCAGTATTTT; cdr3_aa: CASRHNTGSPDTQYF
d_call: -; clone_size: few; j_call: TRBJ2-7; v_call: TRBV4-2; cdr3_nt: TGTGCCAGCAGCCAAGATCTAGGAGGGGACGAGCAGTACTTC; cdr3_aa: CASSQDLGGDEQYF
d_call: -; clone_size: few; j_call: TRBJ2-5; v_call: TRBV28; cdr3_nt: TGTGCCAGCAGGACCCGTAGACAGCCAGCAAAAGAGACCCAGTACTTC; cdr3_aa: CASRTRRQPAKETQYF
d_call: TRBD1; clone_size: few; j_call: TRBJ1-4; v_call: TRBV5-1; cdr3_nt: TGCGCCAGCAGCTTGGGAGAGAGGACAGGGGTTTCAGAAAAACTGTTTTTT; cdr3_aa: CASSLGERTGVSEKLFF
d_call: TRBD2; clone_size: few; j_call: TRBJ2-7; v_call: TRBV29-1; cdr3_nt: TGCAGCGTCCTCGGGTGGGGAGGGAAGATCCCCTACGAGCAGTACTTC; cdr3_aa: CSVLGWGGKIPYEQYF
d_call: -; clone_size: many; j_call: TRBJ2-3; v_call: TRBV5-1; cdr3_nt: TGCGCCAGCAGCTTGGAAAGGGATACGCAGTATTTT; cdr3_aa: CASSLERDTQYF
d_call: -; clone_size: few; j_call: TRBJ2-7; v_call: TRBV7-2; cdr3_nt: TGTGCCACTGGAACAGGGCACTACGAGCAGTACTTC; cdr3_aa: CATGTGHYEQYF